This T cell receptor beta chain comes out of a study of blood T cell repertoires in COVID-19. Looking at the study overall: The United States, Italy and Spain were the sources of the acute and convalescent COVID-19 samples.

For recovered donors of Cohort 3, there were two negative PCRs, clearance, or symptom resolution. V was shortened by 8 bases and J by 11 bases, with 17 bases between the two germline ends. The CDR3 contains 12 residues. Produced via immunoSEQ multiplex PCR; TCRdb's table is partial and in-frame only. The sample yields hundreds of thousands of clones, roughly 86% seen once. V and J are TRBV12-3 or TRBV12-4 and TRBJ2-3; D perhaps matches TRBD2 (6 bases). This sequence originates from a woman between 45 and 60 years old who had recovered from COVID-19. The sequencing sample was made of PBMCs or T cells enriched from blood (not recorded which). CDR3 sequence: CASVAGPLEQYF. In DNA, the CDR3 is TGTGCCAGCGTTGCGGGGCCCCTGGAGCAGTATTTT.